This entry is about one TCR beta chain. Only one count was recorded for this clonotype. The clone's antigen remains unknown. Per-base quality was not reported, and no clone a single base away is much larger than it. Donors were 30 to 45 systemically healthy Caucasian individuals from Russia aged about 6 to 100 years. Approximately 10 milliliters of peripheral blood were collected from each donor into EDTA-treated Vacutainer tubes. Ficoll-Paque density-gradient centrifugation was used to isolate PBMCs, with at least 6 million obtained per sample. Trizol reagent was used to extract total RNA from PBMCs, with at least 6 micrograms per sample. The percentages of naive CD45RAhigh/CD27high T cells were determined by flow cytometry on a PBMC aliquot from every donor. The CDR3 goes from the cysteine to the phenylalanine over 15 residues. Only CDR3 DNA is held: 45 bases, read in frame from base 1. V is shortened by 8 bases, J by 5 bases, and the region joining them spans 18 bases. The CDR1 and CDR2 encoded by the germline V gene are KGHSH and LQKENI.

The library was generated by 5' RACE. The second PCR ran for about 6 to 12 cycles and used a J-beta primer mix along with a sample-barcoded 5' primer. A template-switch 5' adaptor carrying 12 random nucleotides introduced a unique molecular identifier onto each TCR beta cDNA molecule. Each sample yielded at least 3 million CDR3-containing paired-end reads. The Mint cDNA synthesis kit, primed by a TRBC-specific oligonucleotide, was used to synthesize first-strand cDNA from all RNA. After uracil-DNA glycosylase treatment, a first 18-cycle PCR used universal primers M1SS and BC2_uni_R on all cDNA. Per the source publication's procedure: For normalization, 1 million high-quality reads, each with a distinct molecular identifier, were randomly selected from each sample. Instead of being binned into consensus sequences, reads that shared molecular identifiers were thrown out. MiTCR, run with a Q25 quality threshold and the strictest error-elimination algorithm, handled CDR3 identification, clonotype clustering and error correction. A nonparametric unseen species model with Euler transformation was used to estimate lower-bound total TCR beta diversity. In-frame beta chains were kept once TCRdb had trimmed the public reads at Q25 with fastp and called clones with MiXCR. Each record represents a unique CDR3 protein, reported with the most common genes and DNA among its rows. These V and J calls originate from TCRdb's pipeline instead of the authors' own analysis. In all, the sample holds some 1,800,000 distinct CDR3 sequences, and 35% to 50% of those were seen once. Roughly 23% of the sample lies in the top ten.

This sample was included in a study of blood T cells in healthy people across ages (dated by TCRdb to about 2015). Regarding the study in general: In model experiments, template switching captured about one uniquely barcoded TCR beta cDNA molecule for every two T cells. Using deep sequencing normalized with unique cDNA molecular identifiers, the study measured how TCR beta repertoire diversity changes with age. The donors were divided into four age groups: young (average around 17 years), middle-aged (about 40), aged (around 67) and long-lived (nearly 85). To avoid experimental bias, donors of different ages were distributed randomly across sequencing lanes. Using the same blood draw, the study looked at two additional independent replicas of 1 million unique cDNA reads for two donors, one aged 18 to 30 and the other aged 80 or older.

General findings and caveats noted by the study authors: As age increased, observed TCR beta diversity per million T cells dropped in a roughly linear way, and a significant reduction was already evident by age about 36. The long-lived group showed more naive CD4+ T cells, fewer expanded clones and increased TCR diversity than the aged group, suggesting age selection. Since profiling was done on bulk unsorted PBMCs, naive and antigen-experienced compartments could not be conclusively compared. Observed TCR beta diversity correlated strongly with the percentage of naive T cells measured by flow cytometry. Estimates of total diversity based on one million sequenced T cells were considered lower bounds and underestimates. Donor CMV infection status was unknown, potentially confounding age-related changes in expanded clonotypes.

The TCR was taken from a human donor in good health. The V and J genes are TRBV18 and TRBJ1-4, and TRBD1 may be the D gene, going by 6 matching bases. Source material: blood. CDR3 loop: CASLPWTDQNEKLFF. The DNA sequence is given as TGTGCCAGCCTTCCATGGACAGACCAAAATGAAAAACTGTTTTTT.